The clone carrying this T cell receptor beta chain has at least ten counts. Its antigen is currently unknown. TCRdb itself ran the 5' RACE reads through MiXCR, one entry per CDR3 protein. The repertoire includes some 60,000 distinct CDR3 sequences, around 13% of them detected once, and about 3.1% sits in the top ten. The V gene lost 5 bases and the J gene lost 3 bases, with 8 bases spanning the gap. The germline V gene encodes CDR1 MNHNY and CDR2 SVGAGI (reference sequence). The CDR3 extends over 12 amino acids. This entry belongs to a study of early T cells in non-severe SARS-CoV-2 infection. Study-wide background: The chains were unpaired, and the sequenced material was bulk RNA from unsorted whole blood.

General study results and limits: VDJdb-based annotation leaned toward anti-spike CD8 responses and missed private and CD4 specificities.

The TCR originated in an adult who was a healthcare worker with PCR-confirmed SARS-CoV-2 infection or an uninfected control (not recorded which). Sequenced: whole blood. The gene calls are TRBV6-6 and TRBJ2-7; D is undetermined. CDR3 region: CASSGLNYEQYF. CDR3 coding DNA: TGTGCCAGCAGTGGGTTGAACTACGAGCAGTACTTC.